The rows below give T cell receptor beta chains drawn from one sample of a study of memory CD4+ T cells and cytomegalovirus serostatus. The assay was immunoSEQ multiplex PCR, and TCRdb's table has in-frame clones only and misses some. Of approximately 74,000 clones listed, about 80% are singletons. The source material was memory CD4+ T cells from blood. These receptors all come from an adult in good health and CMV-seropositive. Both conserved end residues are part of each CDR3. Each record gives: V gene, clone size, J gene, D gene, CDR3 DNA, CDR3 protein. D genes are given only for firm matches. Rows may omit the clone size; those that give it use once, few, many or a size class.

v_gene: TRBV30
abundance: NA
j_gene: TRBJ1-1
d_gene: TRBD1
CDR3nt: TGTGCCTGGAGCTACAAAGACAGGGGAACCACTGAAGCTTTTTTT
CDR3aa: CAWSYKDRGTTEAFF

v_gene: TRBV13
abundance: NA
j_gene: TRBJ1-2
d_gene: NA
CDR3nt: TGTGCCAGCAGCTTAATGAACGACTATGGCTACACCTTC
CDR3aa: CASSLMNDYGYTF

v_gene: TRBV6-6
abundance: NA
j_gene: TRBJ2-7
d_gene: NA
CDR3nt: TGTGCCAGCAACTTCGGGACTGGGCCCTACGAGCAGTACTTC
CDR3aa: CASNFGTGPYEQYF

v_gene: TRBV4-2
abundance: once
j_gene: TRBJ2-3
d_gene: TRBD2
CDR3nt: TGTGCCAGCAGCCAAGGGGCGGGGGGGCGTGAAGATACGCAGTATTTT
CDR3aa: CASSQGAGGREDTQYF

v_gene: TRBV6-1
abundance: NA
j_gene: TRBJ2-7
d_gene: NA
CDR3nt: TGTGCCAGCAGTGAACGGGGGAGCTCCTACGAGCAGTACTTC
CDR3aa: CASSERGSSYEQYF

v_gene: TRBV11-3
abundance: NA
j_gene: TRBJ2-5
d_gene: NA
CDR3nt: TGTGCCAGCAGCTCTGGGGGGCAAGAGACCCAGTACTTC
CDR3aa: CASSSGGQETQYF

v_gene: TRBV19
abundance: NA
j_gene: TRBJ2-5
d_gene: TRBD1
CDR3nt: TGTGCCAGTAGGGAACCGGGACAGAATCAAGAGACCCAGTACTTC
CDR3aa: CASREPGQNQETQYF

v_gene: TRBV7-3
abundance: NA
j_gene: TRBJ1-6
d_gene: NA
CDR3nt: TGTGCCAGCAGCTTAATGGGTGCCGGAGCACCCCTCCACTTT
CDR3aa: CASSLMGAGAPLHF

v_gene: TRBV16
abundance: once
j_gene: TRBJ1-3
d_gene: NA
CDR3nt: TGTGCCAGCAGCCAATCGAGACTCAGGACTTCCTCTGGAAACACCATATATTTT
CDR3aa: CASSQSRLRTSSGNTIYF

v_gene: TRBV7-9
abundance: few
j_gene: TRBJ1-1
d_gene: NA
CDR3nt: TGTGCCAGCGGAAGCAGGCTCATGAACACTGAAGCTTTCTTT
CDR3aa: CASGSRLMNTEAFF

v_gene: TRBV11-1
abundance: NA
j_gene: TRBJ1-2
d_gene: NA
CDR3nt: TGTGCCAGCAGCTTCTCAAGGTTGTCTGGCTACACCTTC
CDR3aa: CASSFSRLSGYTF

v_gene: TRBV28
abundance: NA
j_gene: TRBJ1-2
d_gene: TRBD1
CDR3nt: TGTGCCAGCACCGGCTTATTTCCGGGACAGATCAATCTCTTC
CDR3aa: CASTGLFPGQINLF

v_gene: TRBV9
abundance: NA
j_gene: TRBJ2-1
d_gene: TRBD1
CDR3nt: TGTGCCAGCAGCGTCATCGGACAGGGGGCGCACAATGAGCAGTTCTTC
CDR3aa: CASSVIGQGAHNEQFF

v_gene: TRBV27
abundance: NA
j_gene: TRBJ2-5
d_gene: NA
CDR3nt: TGTGCCAGCAGTTTAAAGGTGGGGACCCAGTACTTC
CDR3aa: CASSLKVGTQYF

v_gene: TRBV25-1
abundance: NA
j_gene: TRBJ1-4
d_gene: TRBD1
CDR3nt: TGTGCCAGCAGTGAAGGAGGGGGCATGGGTGAAAAACTGTTTTTT
CDR3aa: CASSEGGGMGEKLFF

v_gene: TRBV11-2
abundance: NA
j_gene: TRBJ1-1
d_gene: NA
CDR3nt: TGTGCCAGCAGCTCTCTAGGGCACTTGAACACTGAAGCTTTCTTT
CDR3aa: CASSSLGHLNTEAFF

v_gene: TRBV7-9
abundance: NA
j_gene: TRBJ2-7
d_gene: NA
CDR3nt: TGTGCCAGCACCCCTCTAGTGGTCAGCTCCTACGAGCAGTACTTC
CDR3aa: CASTPLVVSSYEQYF

v_gene: TRBV15
abundance: NA
j_gene: TRBJ2-7
d_gene: TRBD1
CDR3nt: TGTGCCACCAGCAGAGGGGGACAGGGTTTCGACGAGCAGTACTTC
CDR3aa: CATSRGGQGFDEQYF

v_gene: TRBV6-1
abundance: NA
j_gene: TRBJ1-1
d_gene: NA
CDR3nt: TGTGCCAGCAGTGACCGGACGGTTAGGACTGAAGCTTTCTTT
CDR3aa: CASSDRTVRTEAFF

v_gene: TRBV11-2
abundance: NA
j_gene: TRBJ1-1
d_gene: NA
CDR3nt: TGTGCCAGCAGGCCGAATACAGGGAACACTGAAGCTTTCTTT
CDR3aa: CASRPNTGNTEAFF

v_gene: TRBV11-3
abundance: NA
j_gene: TRBJ2-2
d_gene: NA
CDR3nt: TGTGCCAGCAGCCCGAGCGCCACCGGGGAGCTGTTTTTT
CDR3aa: CASSPSATGELFF

v_gene: TRBV28
abundance: few
j_gene: TRBJ1-5
d_gene: NA
CDR3nt: TGTGCCAGCAGGCGTAAGCGGACGGACCTCAATCAGCCCCAGCATTTT
CDR3aa: CASRRKRTDLNQPQHF

v_gene: TRBV14
abundance: NA
j_gene: TRBJ2-7
d_gene: NA
CDR3nt: TGTGCCAGCAGCCCCCGGGCCTCCTACGAGCAGTACTTC
CDR3aa: CASSPRASYEQYF

v_gene: TRBV30
abundance: NA
j_gene: TRBJ1-2
d_gene: NA
CDR3nt: TGTGCCATGCGGAGGGGCGGCTACACCTTC
CDR3aa: CAMRRGGYTF

v_gene: TRBV7-2
abundance: NA
j_gene: TRBJ2-3
d_gene: NA
CDR3nt: TGTGCCAGCAGACCGGGACGGAGCACAGATACGCAGTATTTT
CDR3aa: CASRPGRSTDTQYF

v_gene: TRBV13
abundance: NA
j_gene: TRBJ2-7
d_gene: NA
CDR3nt: TGTGCCAGCAGCTCCAGGTCGGTTAGGGAGCAGTACTTC
CDR3aa: CASSSRSVREQYF

v_gene: TRBV2
abundance: NA
j_gene: TRBJ1-4
d_gene: NA
CDR3nt: TGTGCCAGCAGGGACCCCGAAAGGGATGAAAAACTGTTTTTT
CDR3aa: CASRDPERDEKLFF

v_gene: TRBV27
abundance: NA
j_gene: TRBJ2-7
d_gene: TRBD1
CDR3nt: TGTGCCAGCAGGTCGCACGGGACAGCCCCCTACGAGCAGTACTTC
CDR3aa: CASRSHGTAPYEQYF

v_gene: TRBV28
abundance: once
j_gene: TRBJ2-3
d_gene: TRBD2
CDR3nt: TGTGCCAGCAGTACGCCTACAGCGGGGGGCCAAGATACGCAGTATTTT
CDR3aa: CASSTPTAGGQDTQYF

v_gene: TRBV28
abundance: NA
j_gene: TRBJ1-2
d_gene: NA
CDR3nt: TGTGCCACCCATCAACAGGGTGGCTATGGCTACACCTTC
CDR3aa: CATHQQGGYGYTF

v_gene: TRBV6-1
abundance: NA
j_gene: TRBJ1-2
d_gene: TRBD1
CDR3nt: TGTGCCAGCAGTGATTGGTCGGACAGGGGTAACTATGGCTACACCTTC
CDR3aa: CASSDWSDRGNYGYTF

v_gene: TRBV7-2
abundance: NA
j_gene: TRBJ1-2
d_gene: NA
CDR3nt: TGTGCCAGCAGCAGGGACGGCGTCTATGGCTACACCTTC
CDR3aa: CASSRDGVYGYTF

v_gene: TRBV11-2
abundance: NA
j_gene: TRBJ2-7
d_gene: NA
CDR3nt: TGTGCCAGCAGCCCTATACGACAGCAGGGTGCGTCCTACGAGCAGTACTTC
CDR3aa: CASSPIRQQGASYEQYF

v_gene: TRBV2
abundance: NA
j_gene: TRBJ2-2
d_gene: NA
CDR3nt: TGTGCCAGCAGTGACCTGACTGGTCTGAACACCGGGGAGCTGTTTTTT
CDR3aa: CASSDLTGLNTGELFF

v_gene: TRBV4-1
abundance: NA
j_gene: TRBJ2-4
d_gene: NA
CDR3nt: TGCGCCAGCAGCCAAGATATACGGGAGAAAGGCAAAAACATTCAGTACTTC
CDR3aa: CASSQDIREKGKNIQYF

v_gene: TRBV2
abundance: NA
j_gene: TRBJ2-1
d_gene: TRBD2
CDR3nt: TGTGCCAGCAGTGAAGTTAAGACTAGCGGGGGGGCTTATGAGCAGTTCTTC
CDR3aa: CASSEVKTSGGAYEQFF

v_gene: TRBV5-1
abundance: NA
j_gene: TRBJ2-5
d_gene: NA
CDR3nt: TGCGCCAGCAGCTTGGTAGTGGCAGGATACCAAGAGACCCAGTACTTC
CDR3aa: CASSLVVAGYQETQYF

v_gene: TRBV19
abundance: NA
j_gene: TRBJ2-1
d_gene: TRBD2
CDR3nt: TGTGCCAGTAGTATAGGGACTAGCGGGAGAACAAATGAGCAGTTCTTC
CDR3aa: CASSIGTSGRTNEQFF

v_gene: TRBV5-6
abundance: NA
j_gene: TRBJ1-4
d_gene: TRBD1
CDR3nt: TGTGCCAGCAGCCCTCGGTCGACAGGGGTGAGAGAAAAACTGTTTTTT
CDR3aa: CASSPRSTGVREKLFF

v_gene: TRBV7-9
abundance: NA
j_gene: TRBJ1-1
d_gene: TRBD1
CDR3nt: TGTGCCAGCAGCCCAATGACAGGGGCGGGCGAAGCTTTCTTT
CDR3aa: CASSPMTGAGEAFF

v_gene: TRBV10-1
abundance: NA
j_gene: TRBJ1-1
d_gene: NA
CDR3nt: TGCGCCAGCAGTTGGGGGTGGCAGGGACCGGAAGCTTTCTTT
CDR3aa: CASSWGWQGPEAFF

v_gene: TRBV2
abundance: NA
j_gene: TRBJ2-1
d_gene: NA
CDR3nt: TGTGCCAGCAGGTCGACTGGCGAGCAGTTCTTC
CDR3aa: CASRSTGEQFF

v_gene: TRBV28
abundance: NA
j_gene: TRBJ1-3
d_gene: NA
CDR3nt: TGTGCCAGCAGGTCCCTGAGCTCTGGAAACACCATATATTTT
CDR3aa: CASRSLSSGNTIYF

v_gene: TRBV6-1
abundance: NA
j_gene: TRBJ1-2
d_gene: NA
CDR3nt: TGTGCCAGCAGTGAATCGGGGCTGGACTATGGCTACACCTTC
CDR3aa: CASSESGLDYGYTF

v_gene: TRBV4-1
abundance: once
j_gene: TRBJ2-7
d_gene: TRBD1
CDR3nt: TGCGCCAGCAGCCAAGTCCGTGGCGGGACAGGGCCCTACGAGCAGTACTTC
CDR3aa: CASSQVRGGTGPYEQYF

v_gene: TRBV10-3
abundance: once
j_gene: TRBJ2-5
d_gene: TRBD1
CDR3nt: TGTGCCATCAGTGAGGGTGGACAGGGGGCGGGAGGAGAGACCCAGTACTTC
CDR3aa: CAISEGGQGAGGETQYF

v_gene: TRBV6-6
abundance: NA
j_gene: TRBJ1-4
d_gene: NA
CDR3nt: TGTGCCAGCAGTCCCAGCGGGGGTTGGGCTAATGAAAAACTGTTTTTT
CDR3aa: CASSPSGGWANEKLFF